Listed here are 26 T cell receptor beta chains from one sample, sequenced in a study of blood T cell repertoires in COVID-19. The repertoire was sequenced with immunoSEQ multiplex PCR; TCRdb's copy has only in-frame clones and lacks some. The table records about 110,000 clones, about three quarters of them present only once. The sample consisted of peripheral blood. All receptors come from a human donor in a cohort sampled during active or convalescent COVID-19.

The table lists this clone with a count of one. The chain recombines TRBV29-1 with TRBJ2-2; D gene uncertain. The germline V gene encodes CDR1 SQVTM and CDR2 ANQGSEA. This CDR3 contains 16 residues. V dropped 0 bases and J dropped 1 base, with 12 bases sitting between them. The CDR3 here is CSVEDSGRLNTGELFF. The CDR3 DNA reads TGCAGCGTTGAAGATAGTGGCCGACTGAACACCGGGGAGCTGTTTTTT.

The chain couples TRBV3-1 (or the pseudogene TRBV3-2) to TRBJ2-2; 8 bases are a match to TRBD2. Germline-derived CDR1 and CDR2 are LGHDT and YNNKEL (reference sequence). V was pared by 6 bases and J by 4 bases, with 7 bases of the junction left unmatched. The CDR3 is 15 residues long. CDR3 region: CASSHSRGATGELFF. In DNA, the CDR3 is TGTGCCAGCAGTCATTCGCGGGGGGCCACCGGGGAGCTGTTTTTT.

The rearrangement links TRBV5-4 to TRBJ2-3, with 8 nucleotides matching TRBD2. CDR3 length: 16 amino acids. The V and J ends lost 3 bases and 7 bases, in that order; junction bases with no gene match: 13. In germline, CDR1 is SGHNT, CDR2 YYREEE (reference sequence). CDR3 nucleotide sequence: TGTGCCAGCAGCTCCAAGTCCGGGACTAGTCGCTATACGCAGTATTTT. It specifies CASSSKSGTSRYTQYF.

V usage is TRBV28 and J usage is TRBJ1-6, with D unresolved. The ends were cut back, 3 bases at V and 7 bases at J, with 4 bases in the middle. Germline values: CDR1 MDHEN, CDR2 SYDVKM. This CDR3 contains 12 residues. DNA for the CDR3: TGTGCCAGCAGTTTTGGCAATTCACCCCTCCACTTT. Amino acid sequence: CASSFGNSPLHF.

The chain joins TRBV4-3 to TRBJ1-4, with 7 bases fitting TRBD1. The CDR3 loop spans 16 amino acids. Germline CDR1 is LGHNA and CDR2 is YSLEER. V lost 3 bases to trimming and J lost 0 bases; unmatched junction nucleotides: 4. The CDR3 reads CASSQGQLATNEKLFF. The CDR3 nucleotides are TGCGCCAGCAGCCAGGGACAGCTTGCAACTAATGAAAAACTGTTTTTT.

This rearrangement joins TRBV30 to TRBJ1-2, with 9 bases that match TRBD1. Germline values: CDR1 GTSNPN, CDR2 SVGIG (reference sequence). V trimming: 4 bases; J trimming: 7 bases; junction bases outside the gene matches: 4. The CDR3 runs to 12 residues. The CDR3 sequence: CAWTTGGPGYTF. The CDR3 coding sequence is TGTGCCTGGACAACAGGGGGCCCTGGCTACACCTTC.

The chain carries TRBV2 and TRBJ1-6, with D possibly matching TRBD1 (5 bases). The V gene's germline CDR1 is SNHLY and CDR2 FYNNEI. CDR3 length: 15 residues. Trimming removed 6 bases at V and 8 bases at J, with 17 bases between. DNA of the CDR3: TGTGCCAGCAGAAATCTCCAGGGTCCGGATTCACCCCTCCACTTT. Residues: CASRNLQGPDSPLHF.

This clone was counted only a few times. The genes are TRBV4-1 and TRBJ1-6; D perhaps matches TRBD1 (6 bases). From germline, CDR1 is MGHRA and CDR2 YSYEKL. The CDR3 runs to 16 residues. Trimming removed 0 bases from V and 8 bases from J, with 14 bases in between. The CDR3 reads CASSQDDRSGYSPLHF. CDR3 in DNA: TGCGCCAGCAGCCAAGATGACAGGTCTGGGTATTCACCCCTCCACTTT.

This chain connects TRBV2 to TRBJ2-5; 8 bases fit TRBD1. Losses at the gene ends were 7 bases for V and 5 bases for J; bases not matched to a gene: 12. Germline CDR1 and CDR2: SNHLY and FYNNEI. The CDR3 spans 15 residues. DNA of the CDR3: TGTGCCAGCAACCCGACAGGGGTCCTCAGGGAGACCCAGTACTTC. It specifies CASNPTGVLRETQYF.

This clone has just one count. The chain joins TRBV28 to TRBJ1-3, with TRBD1 matching 8 bases. There are 16 residues in the CDR3. The V and J ends lost 3 bases and 4 bases, in that order; junction bases with no gene match: 8. The germline V gene has CDR1 MDHEN and CDR2 SYDVKM. This CDR3 is CASSFWAGGFGNTIYF. CDR3 bases: TGTGCCAGCAGTTTTTGGGCAGGGGGCTTCGGAAACACCATATATTTT.

The chain is built from TRBV11-2 and TRBJ2-3, with 12 bases fitting TRBD2. Germline V gene lookup returns CDR1 SGHAT and CDR2 FQNNGV. The trim removed 5 bases at V and 6 bases at J, leaving 12 bases unmatched. The CDR3 covers 17 residues. The CDR3 here is CASSRGGLAGRRDTQYF. Here the CDR3 DNA reads TGTGCCAGCAGCCGCGGGGGACTAGCGGGCCGACGGGATACGCAGTATTTT.

V gene TRBV11-2 combines with J gene TRBJ2-3; 11 positions match TRBD2. V shed 4 bases, J shed 2 bases, and the junction held 5 bases outside the gene matches. The CDR3 loop spans 16 amino acids. CDR1 is SGHAT, CDR2 FQNNGV, per germline. CDR3 nucleotide sequence: TGTGCCAGCAGCTCCCTGACTAGCGGGGCCACAGATACGCAGTATTTT. It codes for CASSSLTSGATDTQYF.

The CDR3 nucleotides read TGTGCCAGCAGCTTAGGTGGGGCCAGTCCGAATCAGCCCCAGCATTTT. This codes for CASSLGGASPNQPQHF. J is TRBJ1-5 and V is TRBV7-8, with D perhaps TRBD1 (5 bases). With 1 base removed from V and 4 bases from J, the gap between germline ends came to 14 bases. The germline V gene has CDR1 SGHVS and CDR2 FQNEAQ. This CDR3 has 16 residues.

V is TRBV6-5 and J is TRBJ2-3; D not certain. CDR3 length: 11 residues. The V gene's germline CDR1 is MNHEY and CDR2 SVGAGI. V gave up 4 bases and J gave up 7 bases, with 6 bases separating them. CDR3 loop: CASSWAYTQYF. CDR3 nucleotides: TGTGCCAGCAGTTGGGCCTATACGCAGTATTTT.

V usage is TRBV12-3 or TRBV12-4 and J usage is TRBJ2-3; D is unclear. Trimming shortened V by 6 bases and J by 6 bases, and 10 bases separated the two germline ends. The CDR3 totals 12 residues. CDR3 amino acids: CASRPHTDTQYF. The CDR3, as DNA: TGTGCCAGCAGGCCTCACACGGATACGCAGTATTTT.

The rearrangement links TRBV7-3 to TRBJ2-3, with D possibly matching TRBD2 (6 bases). The CDR3 has 14 amino acids. CDR1 and CDR2 (germline): SGHTA, FQGTGA. Between the trimmed V and J ends, which lost 0 bases and 3 bases, there was a span of 7 bases. As DNA, the CDR3 is TGTGCCAGCAGCTTAACGGGGGGTACAGATACGCAGTATTTT. It specifies CASSLTGGTDTQYF.

This chain uses TRBV7-8 with TRBJ2-7; 8 bases align to TRBD1. Germline CDR1 is SGHVS and CDR2 is FQNEAQ. Trimming took 5 bases from V and 0 from J; bases not matched to a gene: 6. This CDR3 has 15 residues. CDR3 region: CASSMRQGISYEQYF. CDR3 DNA: TGTGCCAGCAGCATGCGACAGGGGATCTCCTACGAGCAGTACTTC.

The J gene is TRBJ2-3, the V gene TRBV29-1, with unresolved D. Germline assignment: CDR1 SQVTM and CDR2 ANQGSEA. This CDR3 comprises 13 residues. V dropped 2 bases and J dropped 2 bases, with 8 bases sitting between them. This CDR3 is CSVEHGLTDTQYF. CDR3 bases: TGCAGCGTTGAACATGGCCTCACAGATACGCAGTATTTT.

This chain joins TRBV28 and TRBJ2-5; 7 nucleotides match TRBD1. This CDR3 has 19 residues. The germline CDR1 and CDR2 sequences are MDHEN and SYDVKM. The J segment lost 4 bases and the V segment lost 3 bases, leaving 20 bases of the junction unmatched. CDR3 sequence reads: CASSFNIDWDRFPAETQYF. The CDR3 DNA is TGTGCCAGCAGTTTTAATATTGACTGGGACAGATTCCCCGCAGAGACCCAGTACTTC.

The chain recombines TRBV19 with TRBJ1-2, with 7 bases that match TRBD1. Unmatched junction bases numbered 12, after V lost 7 bases and J lost 7 bases. This CDR3 is 14 amino acids long. The germline V gene has CDR1 LNHDA and CDR2 SQIVND (reference sequence). In DNA form, the CDR3 reads TGTGCCAGTACCCCTCATAGTCAGGGGGGTGGCTACACCTTC. Protein product: CASTPHSQGGGYTF.

This chain links TRBV27 with TRBJ1-3; D gene uncertain. The V end was cut by 7 bases, the J end by 4 bases, with 5 bases between. CDR1 and CDR2 (germline): MNHEY, SMNVEV (reference sequence). The CDR3 contains 11 residues. The CDR3 DNA is TGTGCCAGCATTGCGGGAAACACCATATATTTT. Translating it yields CASIAGNTIYF.

This clone was recorded a few times. The chain joins TRBV4-2 to TRBJ2-1, with 8 bases fitting TRBD2. Germline-derived CDR1 and CDR2 are LGHNA and YNFKEQ. V shed 4 bases, J shed 3 bases, and the junction held 5 bases outside the gene matches. This CDR3 has 15 residues. Here the CDR3 reads CASSPMTSDYNEQFF. CDR3 DNA sequence: TGTGCCAGCAGCCCCATGACTAGCGACTACAATGAGCAGTTCTTC.

This chain joins TRBV10-1 and TRBJ1-2; TRBD1 might be the D (5 bases). This CDR3 is built from 14 residues. Deletions cut 6 bases from V and 5 bases from J, with 16 bases between. Germline V gives CDR1 WNHNN, CDR2 SYGVQD (reference sequence). CDR3 region: CASSQTVTGYGYTF. In DNA, the CDR3 is TGCGCCAGCAGCCAGACAGTGACCGGGTATGGCTACACCTTC.

The chain links TRBV7-8 to TRBJ2-5, with D unclear. Per germline, CDR1 SGHVS and CDR2 FQNEAQ. Trimming shortened V by 4 bases and J by 3 bases, and 12 bases separated the two germline ends. This CDR3 is 14 amino acids long. Here the CDR3 DNA reads TGTGCCAGCAGCTCGGGTGGTTGGGAAGAGACCCAGTACTTC. This gives the protein CASSSGGWEETQYF.

The chain has TRBV5-4 and TRBJ2-6, with D possibly matching TRBD1 (6 bases). The CDR3 runs to 15 residues. The ends were cut back, 1 base at V and 2 bases at J, with 7 bases in the middle. Germline values: CDR1 SGHNT, CDR2 YYREEE (reference sequence). Here the CDR3 DNA reads TGTGCCAGCAGCTTGAACAGGGCTGGGGCCAACGTCCTGACTTTC. This translates into CASSLNRAGANVLTF.

This clone was seen more than once but under ten times. V is TRBV28 and J is TRBJ1-2; D perhaps matches TRBD1 (5 bases). This CDR3 contains 18 residues. Trimming removed 2 bases from V and 5 bases from J, with 24 bases in between. The germline V gene encodes CDR1 MDHEN and CDR2 SYDVKM. CDR3 DNA sequence: TGTGCCAGCAGTTTAGGGGGGAGTTGGGAGGAGGGCCCATATGGCTACACCTTC. Translating it yields CASSLGGSWEEGPYGYTF.